A selection of T cell receptor beta chains follows, all from one sample in a study of cytomegalovirus exposure and HLA in healthy donors. Profiled with immunoSEQ multiplex PCR; TCRdb holds only in-frame clones, not every one. Of 84,000 or so clones detected, roughly 79% appear once; the ten largest clones hold over 1.1%. Sequenced: PBMCs. These receptors were collected from a male donor in good health and CMV-seronegative. The CDR3 runs from the conserved cysteine through the conserved F or W. A D gene is named only where the DNA matches it firmly. Not every row has a clone size; where given, it reads once, few, many or a size class.

>TRBV11-2|TRBJ2-3|TRBD2|.
TGTGCCAGCAGCTTAGTAGTAGCGGGGGGGCCTAGCACAGATACGCAGTATTTT
CASSLVVAGGPSTDTQYF
>TRBV7-2|TRBJ1-1|.|.
TGTGCCAGCAGCTTAGAGGGGATGAACACTGAAGCTTTCTTT
CASSLEGMNTEAFF
>TRBV5-6|TRBJ2-5|.|.
TGTGCCAGCAGTACAGGTTCGGCCCAGTACTTC
CASSTGSAQYF
>TRBV9|TRBJ1-3|TRBD1|few
TGTGCCAGCAGCGTCGCCGGGACAGTAGGGTACACCATATATTTT
CASSVAGTVGYTIYF
>TRBV7-9|TRBJ1-2|.|.
TGTGCCAGCGGACCGTTCACAGGGAAGGCCCTCTATGGCTACACCTTC
CASGPFTGKALYGYTF
>TRBV7-9|TRBJ1-1|TRBD1|.
TGTTCCAGCAGCCAAAACACAGGGGATGGGACTGAAGCTTTCTTT
CSSSQNTGDGTEAFF
>TRBV28|TRBJ1-1|.|.
TGTGCCAGCAGTTTGAACCTAAACACTGAAGCTTTCTTT
CASSLNLNTEAFF
>TRBV5-1|TRBJ1-2|.|.
TGCGCCAGCAGCTTGGAGGTTATGGGCGGACTACCTTTCTATGGCTACACCTTC
CASSLEVMGGLPFYGYTF
>TRBV7-9|TRBJ1-1|TRBD1|.
TGTGCCAGCAGCTTAGGGACAGGGGAACGGGCTGAAGCTTTCTTT
CASSLGTGERAEAFF
>TRBV29-1|TRBJ2-3|TRBD2|.
TGCAGCGTTGAAGTTGGGCGGGAGCCCCCAGATACGCAGTATTTT
CSVEVGREPPDTQYF
>TRBV5-1|TRBJ1-5|.|.
TGCGCCAGCAGCGAAGGGGCGAAAGGCAATCAGCCCCAGCATTTT
CASSEGAKGNQPQHF
>TRBV4-3|TRBJ1-1|.|.
TGCGCCAGCAGCAATAGTGAACACAGGGTCTACGAAGCTTTCTTT
CASSNSEHRVYEAFF
>TRBV4-3|TRBJ1-4|.|.
TGCGCCAGCAGCCAAGACTATGGAGGTAGTGAAAAACTGTTTTTT
CASSQDYGGSEKLFF
>TRBV25-1|TRBJ1-1|.|.
TGTGCCAGCAGTGAAGGACTCGGGACACACACTGAAGCTTTCTTT
CASSEGLGTHTEAFF
>TRBV4-3|TRBJ1-6|TRBD1|.
TGCGCCAGCAGCCAAGTCATCAGGGGGATTTCACCCCTCCACTTT
CASSQVIRGISPLHF
>TRBV7-8|TRBJ2-7|TRBD1|.
TGTGCCAGCAGCTTAGCGGGAAAGGGGGCAGGTGAGCAGTACTTC
CASSLAGKGAGEQYF
>TRBV7-8|TRBJ1-5|.|.
TGTGCCAGCAGCCTGAGCATAGAACATCAGCCCCAGCATTTT
CASSLSIEHQPQHF
>TRBV28|TRBJ2-1|TRBD1|.
TGTGCCAGCAGTCCAGGACAGGGGTACGCCAATGAGCAGTTCTTC
CASSPGQGYANEQFF
>TRBV14|TRBJ2-5|TRBD2|.
TGTGCCAGCAGCCAAGTTACTAGCGGGAGGGCCCAAGAGACCCAGTACTTC
CASSQVTSGRAQETQYF
>TRBV7-2|TRBJ2-2|.|.
TGTGCCAGCAGCTCGCAGCGCACCGGGGAGCTGTTTTTT
CASSSQRTGELFF